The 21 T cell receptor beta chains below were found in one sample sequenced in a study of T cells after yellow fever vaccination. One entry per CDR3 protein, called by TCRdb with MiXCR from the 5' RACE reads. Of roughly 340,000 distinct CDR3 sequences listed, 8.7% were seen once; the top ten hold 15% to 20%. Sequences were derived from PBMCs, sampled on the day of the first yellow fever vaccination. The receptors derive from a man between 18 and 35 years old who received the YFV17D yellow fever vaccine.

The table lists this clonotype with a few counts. The CDR3 nucleotides are TGTGCCAGCAGCTTTCTAGCGGGGTCAACGCTCACTAGCACAGATACGCAGTATTTT. Its translation is CASSFLAGSTLTSTDTQYF. The chain carries TRBV11-2 and TRBJ2-3, with TRBD2 matching 9 bases. The CDR3 extends over 19 amino acids. The V gene's germline CDR1 is SGHAT and CDR2 FQNNGV. The V and J ends lost 3 bases and 0 bases, in that order; junction bases with no gene match: 13. Full variable domain (missing parts from reference TRBV11-2 and TRBJ2-3): EAGVAQSPRYKIIEKRQSVAFWCNPISGHATLYWYQQILGQGPKLLIQFQNNGVVDDSQLPKDRFSAERLKGVDSTLKIQPAKLEDSAVYLCASSFLAGSTLTSTDTQYFGPGTRLTVL.

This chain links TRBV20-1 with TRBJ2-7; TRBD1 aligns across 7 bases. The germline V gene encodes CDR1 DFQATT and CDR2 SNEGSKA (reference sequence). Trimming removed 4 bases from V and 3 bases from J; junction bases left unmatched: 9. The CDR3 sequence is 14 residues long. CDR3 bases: TGCAGTGCTAACACGGCAAACAGGGGCTACGAGCAGTACGTC. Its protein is CSANTANRGYEQYV.

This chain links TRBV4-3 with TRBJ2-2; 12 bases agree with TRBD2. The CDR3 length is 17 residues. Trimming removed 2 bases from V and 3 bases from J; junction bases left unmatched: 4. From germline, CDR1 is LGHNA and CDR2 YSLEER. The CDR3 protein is CASSQWTSGDHTGELFF. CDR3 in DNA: TGCGCCAGCAGCCAATGGACTAGCGGGGATCACACCGGGGAGCTGTTTTTT.

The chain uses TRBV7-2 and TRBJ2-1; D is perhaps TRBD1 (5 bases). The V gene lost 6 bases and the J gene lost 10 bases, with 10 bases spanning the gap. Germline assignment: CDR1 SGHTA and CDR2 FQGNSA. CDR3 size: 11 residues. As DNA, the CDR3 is TGTGCCAGCAGGTCCGGACAAGAGCAGTTCTTC. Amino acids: CASRSGQEQFF.

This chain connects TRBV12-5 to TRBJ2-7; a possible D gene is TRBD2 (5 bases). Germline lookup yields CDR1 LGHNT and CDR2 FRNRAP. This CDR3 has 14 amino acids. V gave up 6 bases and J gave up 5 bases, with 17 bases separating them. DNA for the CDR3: TGTGCTAGTGGCCCTATGGTAGGGAGCGACGAGCAGTACTTC. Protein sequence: CASGPMVGSDEQYF.

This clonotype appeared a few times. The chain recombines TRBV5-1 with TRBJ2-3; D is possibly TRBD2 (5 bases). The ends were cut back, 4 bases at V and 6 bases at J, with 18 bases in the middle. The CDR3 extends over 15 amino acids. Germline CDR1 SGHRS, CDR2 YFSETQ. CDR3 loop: CASSVQAAPGDTQYF. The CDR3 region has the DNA TGCGCCAGCAGCGTCCAAGCGGCCCCCGGGGATACGCAGTATTTT.

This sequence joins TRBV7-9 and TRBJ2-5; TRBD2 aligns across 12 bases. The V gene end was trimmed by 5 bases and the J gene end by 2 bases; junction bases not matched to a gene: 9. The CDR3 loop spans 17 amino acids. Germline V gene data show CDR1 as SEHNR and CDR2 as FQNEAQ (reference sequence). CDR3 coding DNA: TGTGCCAGCAGCCGCATACAGACTAGCGGGGGACAAGAGACCCAGTACTTC. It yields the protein CASSRIQTSGGQETQYF.

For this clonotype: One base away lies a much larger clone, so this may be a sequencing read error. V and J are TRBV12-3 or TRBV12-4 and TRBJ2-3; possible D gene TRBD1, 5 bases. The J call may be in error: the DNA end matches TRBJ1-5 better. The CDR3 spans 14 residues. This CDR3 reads CASRRRGGTDTQHF. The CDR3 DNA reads TGTGCCAGCAGGCGGCGGGGGGGAACAGATACGCAGCATTTT.

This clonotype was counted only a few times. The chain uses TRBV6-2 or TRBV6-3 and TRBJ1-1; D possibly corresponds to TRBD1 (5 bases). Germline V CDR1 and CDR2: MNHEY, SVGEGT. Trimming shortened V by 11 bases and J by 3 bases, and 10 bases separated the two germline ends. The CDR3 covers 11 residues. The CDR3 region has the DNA TGTGCCGTCCGGGGGTACACTGAAGCTTTCTTT. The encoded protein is CAVRGYTEAFF.

CDR3 in amino acids: CASSTFPGPGGTEAFF. CDR3 sequence (DNA): TGTGCCAGCAGCACCTTTCCCGGGCCCGGGGGCACTGAAGCTTTCTTT. The chain recombines TRBV9 with TRBJ1-1, with D perhaps matching TRBD1 (5 bases). CDR1 and CDR2 (germline): SGDLS, YYNGEE. V was clipped by 4 bases and J by 4 bases, with 20 bases between them. The CDR3 has 16 residues.

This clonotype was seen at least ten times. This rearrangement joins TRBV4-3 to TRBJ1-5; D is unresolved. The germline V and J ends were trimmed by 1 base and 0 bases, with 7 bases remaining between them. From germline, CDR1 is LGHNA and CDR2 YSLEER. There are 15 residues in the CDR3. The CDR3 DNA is TGCGCCAGCAGCCAAGGGGCCTATAGCAATCAGCCCCAGCATTTT. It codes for CASSQGAYSNQPQHF.

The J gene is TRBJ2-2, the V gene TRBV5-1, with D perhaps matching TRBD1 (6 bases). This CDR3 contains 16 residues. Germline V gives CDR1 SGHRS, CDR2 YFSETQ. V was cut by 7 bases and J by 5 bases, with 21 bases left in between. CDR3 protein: CASVSYPLGGTGELFF. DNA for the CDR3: TGCGCCAGCGTATCGTACCCTCTAGGGGGAACCGGGGAGCTGTTTTTT. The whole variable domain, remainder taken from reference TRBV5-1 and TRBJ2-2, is KAGVTQTPRYLIKTRGQQVTLSCSPISGHRSVSWYQQTPGQGLQFLFEYFSETQRNKGNFPGRFSGRQFSNSRSEMNVSTLELGDSALYLCASVSYPLGGTGELFFGEGSRLTVL.

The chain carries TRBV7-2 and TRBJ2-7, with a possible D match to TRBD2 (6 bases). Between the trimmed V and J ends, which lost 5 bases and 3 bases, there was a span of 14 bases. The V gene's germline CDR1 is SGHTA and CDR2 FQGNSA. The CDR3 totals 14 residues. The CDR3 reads CASSAGLTYYEQYF. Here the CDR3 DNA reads TGTGCCAGCAGCGCGGGACTTACATACTACGAGCAGTACTTC. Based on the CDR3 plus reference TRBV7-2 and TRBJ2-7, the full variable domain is GAGVSQSPSNKVTEKGKDVELRCDPISGHTALYWYRQSLGQGLEFLIYFQGNSAPDKSGLPSDRFSAERTGGSVSTLTIQRTQQEDSAVYLCASSAGLTYYEQYFGPGTRLTVT.

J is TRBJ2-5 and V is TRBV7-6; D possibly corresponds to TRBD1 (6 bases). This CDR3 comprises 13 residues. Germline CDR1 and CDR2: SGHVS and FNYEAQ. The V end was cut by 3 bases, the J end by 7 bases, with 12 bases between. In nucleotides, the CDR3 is TGTGCCAGCAGCTTGACCCCACAGGGGACCCAGTACTTC. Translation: CASSLTPQGTQYF.

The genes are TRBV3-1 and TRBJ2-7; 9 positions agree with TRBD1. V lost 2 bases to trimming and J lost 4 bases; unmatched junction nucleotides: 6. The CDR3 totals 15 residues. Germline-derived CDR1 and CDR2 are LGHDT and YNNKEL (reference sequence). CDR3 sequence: CASSQKPGQGYEQYF. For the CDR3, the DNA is TGTGCCAGCAGCCAAAAACCGGGACAGGGATACGAGCAGTACTTC.

The CDR3 nucleotides read TGCAGTGCTGAAAGGGACGGTAAGAACACTGAAGCTTTCTTT. This codes for CSAERDGKNTEAFF. The chain carries TRBV20-1 and TRBJ1-1, with D perhaps TRBD1 (5 bases). The V gene lost 5 bases and the J gene lost 1 base, with 14 bases spanning the gap. Germline V gives CDR1 DFQATT, CDR2 SNEGSKA (reference sequence). This CDR3 is 14 amino acids long.

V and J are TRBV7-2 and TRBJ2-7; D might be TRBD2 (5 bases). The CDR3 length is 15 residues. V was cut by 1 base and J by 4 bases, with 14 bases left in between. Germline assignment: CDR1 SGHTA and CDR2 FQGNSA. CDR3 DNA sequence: TGTGCCAGCAGCTTAGTCGGGGTTATGGGGTACGAGCAGTACTTC. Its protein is CASSLVGVMGYEQYF.

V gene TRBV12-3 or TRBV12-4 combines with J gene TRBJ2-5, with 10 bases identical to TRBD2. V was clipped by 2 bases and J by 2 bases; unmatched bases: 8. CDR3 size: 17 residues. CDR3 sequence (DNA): TGTGCCAGCAGTTTATCTCCGAGCGGGGGGGGACAAGAGACCCAGTACTTC. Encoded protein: CASSLSPSGGGQETQYF.

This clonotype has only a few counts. Written as DNA, the CDR3 is TGTGCCAGCAGTCGACAGGGGGCTTCATACGAGCAGTACTTC. Its translation is CASSRQGASYEQYF. The chain uses TRBV27 and TRBJ2-7, with 10 bases identical to TRBD1. CDR1 and CDR2 from the germline V gene are MNHEY and SMNVEV (reference sequence). Trimming took 5 bases from V and 4 from J; bases not matched to a gene: 5. The CDR3 runs to 14 residues.

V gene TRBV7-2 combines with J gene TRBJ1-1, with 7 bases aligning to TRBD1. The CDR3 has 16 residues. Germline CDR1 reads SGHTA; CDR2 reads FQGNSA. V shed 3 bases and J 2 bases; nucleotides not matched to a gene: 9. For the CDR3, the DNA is TGTGCCAGCAGCTTCGAGACAGGGCGCCGCAACACTGAAGCTTTCTTT. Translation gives CASSFETGRRNTEAFF. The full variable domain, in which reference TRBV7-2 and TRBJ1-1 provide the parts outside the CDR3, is GAGVSQSPSNKVTEKGKDVELRCDPISGHTALYWYRQSLGQGLEFLIYFQGNSAPDKSGLPSDRFSAERTGGSVSTLTIQRTQQEDSAVYLCASSFETGRRNTEAFFGQGTRLTVV.

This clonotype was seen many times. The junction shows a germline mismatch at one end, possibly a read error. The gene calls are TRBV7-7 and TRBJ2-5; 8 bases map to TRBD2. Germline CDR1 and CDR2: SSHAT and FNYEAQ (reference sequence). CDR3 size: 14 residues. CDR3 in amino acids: CASSSGLVGETQYF. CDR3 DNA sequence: TGTGCTAGCAGCTCGGGACTAGTAGGAGAGACCCAGTACTTC.